Each of the 17 T cell receptor beta chains below was sequenced from the same sample in a study of T-cell reconstitution after alpha-beta-depleted transplantation in children. The TCRbeta library was prepared with unique molecular identifiers. TCRdb reprocessed the PCR reads via MiXCR and lists one record per CDR3 protein. The sample yields about 110,000 distinct CDR3 sequences, 10% seen once. The starting material was PBMCs, obtained before TCRalphabeta/CD19-depleted stem cell transplant. All receptors derive from a boy aged 2 to 9 with acute lymphoblastic leukemia, due to receive a stem cell transplant.

The chain links TRBV27 to TRBJ2-2; D is perhaps TRBD1 (5 bases). The CDR3 runs to 15 residues. Germline V lookup: CDR1 MNHEY, CDR2 SMNVEV (reference sequence). V was trimmed by 7 bases and J by 3 bases, leaving 15 bases between them. The CDR3 DNA reads TGTGCCAGCACCTCTCCCGGACACTACACCGGGGAGCTGTTTTTT. Translated: CASTSPGHYTGELFF.

This clonotype was seen repeatedly, ten times or more. This chain joins TRBV27 and TRBJ2-6; weak D call: TRBD1 (6 bases). Deletions cut 5 bases from V and 4 bases from J, with 12 bases between. Germline CDR1 and CDR2: MNHEY and SMNVEV (reference sequence). The CDR3 runs to 15 residues. The CDR3 sequence is CASSKGGSGANVLTF. The CDR3 bases are TGTGCCAGCAGTAAAGGGGGATCCGGGGCCAACGTCCTGACTTTC.

This clonotype was observed a handful of times. This CDR3 is CASSSSPSYEQYF. CDR3 nucleotide sequence: TGTGCCAGCAGCAGCTCCCCCTCCTACGAGCAGTACTTC. This chain links TRBV14 with TRBJ2-7; D is ambiguous. Germline V gene lookup returns CDR1 SGHDN and CDR2 FVKESK. Between the trimmed V and J ends, which lost 5 bases and 0 bases, there was a span of 8 bases. This CDR3 is 13 amino acids long.

The chain carries TRBV5-1 and TRBJ2-7, with D perhaps being TRBD1 or TRBD2 (5 bases each). Germline CDR1 reads SGHRS; CDR2 reads YFSETQ. V lost 0 bases, J lost 0 bases, and 19 bases lay in between. This CDR3 is built from 18 residues. CDR3 sequence: CASSLGGLLTGSSYEQYF. For the CDR3, the DNA is TGCGCCAGCAGCTTGGGGGGGTTGTTGACGGGGAGCTCCTACGAGCAGTACTTC.

This clonotype was observed a handful of times. This rearrangement joins TRBV12-3 or TRBV12-4 to TRBJ2-7; D might be TRBD1 (6 bases). This CDR3 comprises 14 residues. Trimming shortened V by 5 bases and J by 0 bases, and 11 bases separated the two germline ends. The CDR3 DNA follows: TGTGCCAGCAGTGACAGGTCTAGCTCCTACGAGCAGTACTTC. Translation gives CASSDRSSSYEQYF.

This clonotype was detected ten times or more. This rearrangement joins TRBV5-1 to TRBJ2-5, with TRBD2 matching over 11 bases. This CDR3 contains 16 residues. The ends lost 0 bases at V and 4 bases at J; junction bases unmatched: 5. From germline, CDR1 is SGHRS and CDR2 YFSETQ. The chain's CDR3 is CASSLVLAGGRETQYF. Written as DNA, the CDR3 is TGCGCCAGCAGCTTGGTGCTAGCGGGAGGACGAGAGACCCAGTACTTC.

The gene calls are TRBV7-9 and TRBJ2-5; 8 nucleotides align to TRBD2. This CDR3 region has 16 residues. Per germline, CDR1 SEHNR and CDR2 FQNEAQ (reference sequence). V gave up 5 bases and J gave up 4 bases; unmatched junction bases: 12. Here the CDR3 DNA reads TGTGCCAGCAGCCCGGAGAGGAGCAGCGGGAGAGAGACCCAGTACTTC. Translation: CASSPERSSGRETQYF.

This clonotype occurred many times. The J gene is TRBJ1-5, the V gene TRBV7-2; D is unclear. Trimming shortened V by 3 bases and J by 3 bases, and 6 bases separated the two germline ends. The V gene's germline CDR1 is SGHTA and CDR2 FQGNSA. The CDR3 extends over 13 amino acids. In DNA, the CDR3 is TGTGCCAGCAGCTTCGACTTCAATCAGCCCCAGCATTTT. Amino acid sequence: CASSFDFNQPQHF. The complete variable domain, with remaining parts taken from reference TRBV7-2 and TRBJ1-5, reads GAGVSQSPSNKVTEKGKDVELRCDPISGHTALYWYRQSLGQGLEFLIYFQGNSAPDKSGLPSDRFSAERTGGSVSTLTIQRTQQEDSAVYLCASSFDFNQPQHFGDGTRLSIL.

This clonotype was detected a few times. This chain connects TRBV28 to TRBJ2-7; D not resolved. V was clipped by 6 bases and J by 2 bases, with 11 bases between them. The length of the CDR3 is 13 residues. Germline assignment: CDR1 MDHEN and CDR2 SYDVKM. CDR3 sequence: CASSPPDPYEQYF. The CDR3 region has the DNA TGTGCCAGCAGCCCTCCCGACCCCTACGAGCAGTACTTC.

This clonotype was counted between two and nine times. This rearrangement joins TRBV12-3 or TRBV12-4 to TRBJ2-7; 10 bases align to TRBD2. The CDR3 is made up of 14 amino acids. The J segment lost 8 bases and the V segment lost 5 bases, leaving 9 bases of the junction unmatched. In DNA form, the CDR3 reads TGTGCCAGCAGTGATAGCGGGAGGAATAAAAAGCAGTACTTC. Its protein is CASSDSGRNKKQYF.

V gene TRBV14 combines with J gene TRBJ2-1; the match to TRBD1 covers 7 bases. The CDR3 is made up of 14 amino acids. V gave up 1 base and J gave up 12 bases; unmatched junction bases: 9. The V gene's germline CDR1 is SGHDN and CDR2 FVKESK. In DNA form, the CDR3 reads TGTGCCAGCAGCCAAGGCGTCAGGGGGTTCGGGCAGTTCTTC. This encodes CASSQGVRGFGQFF.

The chain is built from TRBV6-2 or TRBV6-3 and TRBJ2-7, with TRBD1 matching over 9 bases. The CDR3 has 15 residues. Germline CDR1 is MNHEY and CDR2 is SVGEGT. V lost 8 bases and J lost 4; bases outside the gene matches: 12. In nucleotides, the CDR3 is TGTGCCAGCCGACCGCCGGGGACAGGGTATTACGAGCAGTACTTC. It encodes CASRPPGTGYYEQYF.

The chain has TRBV7-3 and TRBJ2-3; 14 nucleotides align to TRBD2. V was pared by 1 base and J by 1 base, with 7 bases of the junction left unmatched. This CDR3 has 19 residues. Germline V gives CDR1 SGHTA, CDR2 FQGTGA. In nucleotides, the CDR3 is TGTGCCAGCAGCTTAAAAGGGACTAGCGGGAGTGGCCGCACAGATACGCAGTATTTT. Protein sequence: CASSLKGTSGSGRTDTQYF.

This rearrangement joins TRBV7-3 to TRBJ1-2, with D perhaps TRBD1 (5 bases). From germline, CDR1 is SGHTA and CDR2 FQGTGA. Trimming stripped 2 bases from V and 6 bases from J, with 10 bases between. This CDR3 is built from 13 residues. CDR3 loop: CASSLGVGHGYTF. The CDR3 DNA reads as TGTGCCAGCAGCTTAGGCGTGGGGCATGGCTACACCTTC.

This clonotype was detected once. V is TRBV6-5 and J is TRBJ1-5; D perhaps matches TRBD1 (5 bases). Between the trimmed V and J ends, which lost 4 bases and 3 bases, there was a span of 16 bases. CDR1 is MNHEY and CDR2 is SVGAGI in the germline V gene. CDR3 length equals 16 residues. The CDR3 is CASSSLRDGNNQPQHF. The CDR3 region has the DNA TGTGCCAGCAGTTCACTCAGGGATGGAAACAATCAGCCCCAGCATTTT.

This clonotype has a count of ten or more. The chain carries TRBV6-5 and TRBJ2-7; a weak D match, TRBD1 (5 bases). The ends were cut back, 0 bases at V and 2 bases at J, with 11 bases in the middle. This CDR3 is 15 amino acids long. Looked up from germline, CDR1 is MNHEY and CDR2 is SVGAGI. Here the CDR3 DNA reads TGTGCCAGCAGTTACTCAACCCAGGGCACCTACGAGCAGTACTTC. Protein sequence: CASSYSTQGTYEQYF.

This clonotype came up many times. V gene TRBV7-9 combines with J gene TRBJ2-1; D remains ambiguous. The V gene's germline CDR1 is SEHNR and CDR2 FQNEAQ (reference sequence). The CDR3 runs 12 residues. Trimming pared 0 bases from V and 8 bases from J, leaving 5 bases between. The chain's CDR3 is CASSLAAYEQFF. Here the CDR3 DNA reads TGTGCCAGCAGCTTAGCGGCTTATGAGCAGTTCTTC.